Each of the 17 T cell receptor beta chains below was sequenced from the same sample in a study of blood T cell repertoires in COVID-19. The table came from immunoSEQ multiplex PCR; TCRdb's copy has only in-frame clones and leaves some out. The sample lists about 250,000 clones, more than 70% occurring once. The sequenced material came from peripheral blood. Source of these receptors: a woman older than 75 with COVID-19, enrolled during active disease.

This clone was counted between two and nine times. The chain recombines TRBV11-2 with TRBJ1-1, with TRBD1 matching 9 bases. With V trimmed by 5 bases and J by 3 bases, 4 bases remained unmatched. This CDR3 has 14 residues. Per germline, CDR1 SGHAT and CDR2 FQNNGV. CDR3 amino acids: CASSRDRVDTEAFF. CDR3 coding DNA: TGTGCCAGCAGCAGGGACAGGGTGGACACTGAAGCTTTCTTT.

This clone came up a few times. The genes are TRBV18 and TRBJ1-2; tentative D call: TRBD1 (5 bases). V was clipped by 1 base and J by 4 bases, with 10 bases between them. The CDR3 extends over 14 amino acids. The germline V gene has CDR1 KGHSH and CDR2 LQKENI. CDR3 sequence (DNA): TGTGCCAGCTCACCACAACAGGATGGCTATGGCTACACCTTC. Amino acid sequence: CASSPQQDGYGYTF.

The rearrangement uses TRBV19 and TRBJ1-5, with D possibly being TRBD1 (5 bases). Germline V lookup: CDR1 LNHDA, CDR2 SQIVND (reference sequence). This CDR3 spans 15 amino acids. Deletions cut 3 bases from V and 5 bases from J, with 14 bases between. The CDR3 loop reads CASSIGQGLDQPQHF. CDR3 DNA: TGTGCCAGTAGTATTGGTCAGGGCCTGGATCAGCCCCAGCATTTT.

V and J are TRBV10-1 and TRBJ1-2; 8 nucleotides agree with TRBD1. Per germline, CDR1 WNHNN and CDR2 SYGVQD (reference sequence). The trim removed 5 bases at V and 7 bases at J, leaving 6 bases unmatched. This CDR3 contains 13 residues. The CDR3 bases are TGCGCCAGCAGTCCGGACAGGGTATCTGGCTACACCTTC. Translating gives CASSPDRVSGYTF.

The V call is TRBV28, the J call TRBJ1-3, with TRBD1 identical over 8 bases. There are 15 residues in the CDR3. The germline gives CDR1 MDHEN, CDR2 SYDVKM. V shed 8 bases and J 0 bases; nucleotides not matched to a gene: 6. CDR3 in DNA: TGTGCCAGCCGGACAGGGACCAACTCTGGAAACACCATATATTTT. Amino acid sequence: CASRTGTNSGNTIYF. The full variable domain, completed using reference TRBV28 and TRBJ1-3, is DVKVTQSSRYLVKRTGEKVFLECVQDMDHENMFWYRQDPGLGLRLIYFSYDVKMKEKGDIPEGYSVSREKKERFSLILESASTNQTSMYLCASRTGTNSGNTIYFGEGSWLTVV.

The J gene is TRBJ2-5, the V gene TRBV5-1, with 9 bases identical to TRBD2. The CDR3 loop spans 14 amino acids. V lost 6 bases and J lost 5; bases outside the gene matches: 8. Germline CDR1 reads SGHRS; CDR2 reads YFSETQ. The CDR3 reads CASKDRLADETQYF. DNA for the CDR3: TGCGCCAGCAAGGACAGACTAGCGGATGAGACCCAGTACTTC.

This clone was observed a few times. This rearrangement joins TRBV20-1 to TRBJ1-3; D remains ambiguous. Trimming left V 3 bases short and J 0 bases short, with 9 bases between. The CDR3 has 14 residues. Germline assignment: CDR1 DFQATT and CDR2 SNEGSKA (reference sequence). CDR3 DNA: TGCAGTGCTAGTAACTACAACTCTGGAAACACCATATATTTT. Translated, it gives CSASNYNSGNTIYF.

This clone was recorded only once. V gene TRBV18 combines with J gene TRBJ1-1; TRBD1 aligns across 12 bases. Germline CDR1 is KGHSH and CDR2 is LQKENI. The CDR3 runs 15 residues. V shed 3 bases and J 6 bases; nucleotides not matched to a gene: 5. DNA of the CDR3: TGTGCCAGCTCACCTCGGGGACAGGGGGCCGCTGAAGCTTTCTTT. Its translation is CASSPRGQGAAEAFF.

The V gene is TRBV2, the J gene TRBJ1-5; D possibly corresponds to TRBD1 (6 bases). V gave up 6 bases and J gave up 0 bases, with 12 bases separating them. The germline V gene encodes CDR1 SNHLY and CDR2 FYNNEI. The CDR3 is 15 residues long. The CDR3 region has the DNA TGTGCCAGCAGCCAGTGGGGGCTTAGCAATCAGCCCCAGCATTTT. Translated: CASSQWGLSNQPQHF.

This clone was observed a handful of times. V gene TRBV19 combines with J gene TRBJ1-1, with no clear D. The CDR3 has 13 residues. From germline, CDR1 is LNHDA and CDR2 SQIVND (reference sequence). Trimming cost V 7 bases and J 4 bases, with 13 bases left between them. In DNA, the CDR3 is TGTGCCAGTATGGAACAGCTAAGCACTGAAGCTTTCTTT. Protein sequence: CASMEQLSTEAFF. Variable domain in full (rest from reference TRBV19 and TRBJ1-1): DGGITQSPKYLFRKEGQNVTLSCEQNLNHDAMYWYRQDPGQGLRLIYYSQIVNDFQKGDIAEGYSVSREKKESFPLTVTSAQKNPTAFYLCASMEQLSTEAFFGQGTRLTVV.

The chain joins TRBV5-1 to TRBJ1-5; D might be TRBD1 (6 bases). V lost 0 bases and J lost 12, with 16 bases in between. The CDR3 spans 14 residues. Germline CDR1 and CDR2: SGHRS and YFSETQ. The CDR3 reads CASSLGTAEILQHF. CDR3 nucleotides: TGCGCCAGCAGCTTGGGGACAGCCGAGATTCTCCAGCATTTT.

V is TRBV7-3 and J is TRBJ2-2; weak D call: TRBD2 (6 bases). The length of the CDR3 is 16 residues. Deletions cut 3 bases from V and 1 base from J, with 12 bases between. Germline V gives CDR1 SGHTA, CDR2 FQGTGA. Written as DNA, the CDR3 is TGTGCCAGCAGCTTCCCTGGCGGGGTGAACACCGGGGAGCTGTTTTTT. Protein product: CASSFPGGVNTGELFF.

The chain employs TRBV7-2 and TRBJ1-3; D might be TRBD1 (5 bases). This CDR3 contains 14 residues. The germline V gene has CDR1 SGHTA and CDR2 FQGNSA. V was clipped by 3 bases and J by 4 bases, with 10 bases between them. The chain's CDR3 is CASSLSRAGNTIYF. CDR3 sequence (DNA): TGTGCCAGCAGCTTGTCCAGGGCCGGAAACACCATATATTTT.

This clone occurred a few times. The chain uses TRBV7-2 and TRBJ1-2; D call uncertain. The V end lost 0 bases, the J end lost 8 bases, and 7 bases lay between the germline ends. The germline V gene encodes CDR1 SGHTA and CDR2 FQGNSA. This CDR3 has 12 amino acids. Here the CDR3 reads CASSLAMEGYTF. The CDR3 bases are TGTGCCAGCAGCTTAGCGATGGAGGGCTACACCTTC.

The chain links TRBV6-5 to TRBJ1-1, with 7 positions matching TRBD1. The trim removed 0 bases at V and 3 bases at J, leaving 1 base unmatched. The germline V gene encodes CDR1 MNHEY and CDR2 SVGAGI. CDR3 length: 14 residues. CDR3 residues: CASSYSGQDTEAFF. In DNA form, the CDR3 reads TGTGCCAGCAGTTACTCAGGACAGGACACTGAAGCTTTCTTT.

The rearrangement joins TRBV18 to TRBJ1-1; 7 bases line up with TRBD1. This CDR3 contains 12 residues. Germline V gives CDR1 KGHSH, CDR2 LQKENI. With 2 bases clipped from V and 7 bases from J, the junction kept 1 base outside the gene matches. CDR3 in DNA: TGTGCCAGCTCACCAAGGGACAGTGAAGCTTTCTTT. This sequence encodes CASSPRDSEAFF.

This clone was detected only once. Written as DNA, the CDR3 is TGTGCCAGCAGCTTGCCAGGGATCGAGCAGTACTTC. Protein sequence: CASSLPGIEQYF. This rearrangement joins TRBV7-2 to TRBJ2-7, with D possibly TRBD1 on 5 matching bases. Germline loops: CDR1 SGHTA, CDR2 FQGNSA. This CDR3 is 12 amino acids long. V was trimmed by 3 bases and J by 6 bases, leaving 9 bases between them.